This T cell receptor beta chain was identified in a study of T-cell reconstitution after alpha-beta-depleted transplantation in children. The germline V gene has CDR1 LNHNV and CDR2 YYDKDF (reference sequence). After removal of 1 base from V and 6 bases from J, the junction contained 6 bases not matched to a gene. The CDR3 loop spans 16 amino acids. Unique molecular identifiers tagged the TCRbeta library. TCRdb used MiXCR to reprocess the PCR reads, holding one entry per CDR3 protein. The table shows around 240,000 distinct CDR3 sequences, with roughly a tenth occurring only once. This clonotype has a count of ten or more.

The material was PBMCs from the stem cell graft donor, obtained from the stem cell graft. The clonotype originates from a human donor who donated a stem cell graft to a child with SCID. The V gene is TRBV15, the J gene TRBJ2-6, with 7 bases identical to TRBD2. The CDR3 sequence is CATSRGEGIMANVLTF. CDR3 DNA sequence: TGTGCCACCAGCAGAGGGGAGGGTATAATGGCCAACGTCCTGACTTTC.